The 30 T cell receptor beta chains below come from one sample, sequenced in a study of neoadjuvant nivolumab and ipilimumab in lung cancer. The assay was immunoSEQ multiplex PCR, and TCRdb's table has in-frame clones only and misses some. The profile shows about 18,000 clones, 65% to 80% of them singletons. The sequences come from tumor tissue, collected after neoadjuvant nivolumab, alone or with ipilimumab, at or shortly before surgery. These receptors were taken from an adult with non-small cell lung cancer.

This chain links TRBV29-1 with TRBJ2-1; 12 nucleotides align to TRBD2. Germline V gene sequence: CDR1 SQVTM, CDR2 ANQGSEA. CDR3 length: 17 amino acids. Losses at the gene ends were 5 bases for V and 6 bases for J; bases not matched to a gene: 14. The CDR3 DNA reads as TGCAGCGTTCGTCAACCATGGACTAGCGGGAATCTCAATGAGCAGTTCTTC. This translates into CSVRQPWTSGNLNEQFF.

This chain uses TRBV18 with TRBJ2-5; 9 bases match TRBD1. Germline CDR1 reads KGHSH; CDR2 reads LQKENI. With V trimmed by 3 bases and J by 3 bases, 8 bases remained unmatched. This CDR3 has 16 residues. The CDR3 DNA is TGTGCCAGCTCACCTAGTGGGACAGGGCGGAAAGAGACCCAGTACTTC. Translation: CASSPSGTGRKETQYF.

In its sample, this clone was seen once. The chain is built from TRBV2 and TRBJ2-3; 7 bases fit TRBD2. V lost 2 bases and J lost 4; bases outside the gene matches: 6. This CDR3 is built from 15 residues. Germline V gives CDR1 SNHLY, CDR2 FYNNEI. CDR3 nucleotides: TGTGCCAGCAGTGAACGCGGGAGACGGTCAGATACGCAGTATTTT. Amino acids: CASSERGRRSDTQYF.

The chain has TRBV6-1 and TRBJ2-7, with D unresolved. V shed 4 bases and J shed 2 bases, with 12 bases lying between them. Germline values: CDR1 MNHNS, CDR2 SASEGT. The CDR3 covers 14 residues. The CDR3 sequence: CASSARPGAYEQYF. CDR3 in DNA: TGTGCCAGCAGTGCTCGGCCCGGAGCCTACGAGCAGTACTTC.

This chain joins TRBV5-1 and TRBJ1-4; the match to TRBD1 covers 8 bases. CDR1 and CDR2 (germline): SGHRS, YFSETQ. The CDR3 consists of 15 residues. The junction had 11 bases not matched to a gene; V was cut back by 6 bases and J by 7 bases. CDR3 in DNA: TGCGCCAGCATGCGGACAGGGACAGGCGGTGAAAAACTGTTTTTT. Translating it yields CASMRTGTGGEKLFF.

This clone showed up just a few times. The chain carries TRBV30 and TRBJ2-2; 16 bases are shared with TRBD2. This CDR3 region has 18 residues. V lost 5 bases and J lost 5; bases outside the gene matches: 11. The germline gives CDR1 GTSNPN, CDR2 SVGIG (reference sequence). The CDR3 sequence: CAWGFLGLAGGRTGELFF. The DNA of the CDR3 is TGTGCCTGGGGTTTCCTGGGACTAGCGGGAGGGCGTACCGGGGAGCTGTTTTTT.

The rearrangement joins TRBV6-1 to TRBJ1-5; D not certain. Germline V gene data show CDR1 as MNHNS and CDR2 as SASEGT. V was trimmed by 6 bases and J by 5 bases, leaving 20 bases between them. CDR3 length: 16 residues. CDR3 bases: TGTGCCAGCAGCGAAAGAATCTACTCGGCGGATCAGCCCCAGCATTTT. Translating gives CASSERIYSADQPQHF.

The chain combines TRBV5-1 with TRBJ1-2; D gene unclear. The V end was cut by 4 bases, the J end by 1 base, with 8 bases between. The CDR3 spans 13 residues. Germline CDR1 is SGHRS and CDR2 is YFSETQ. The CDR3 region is CASSESVNYGYTF. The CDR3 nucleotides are TGCGCCAGCAGCGAATCAGTTAACTATGGCTACACCTTC.

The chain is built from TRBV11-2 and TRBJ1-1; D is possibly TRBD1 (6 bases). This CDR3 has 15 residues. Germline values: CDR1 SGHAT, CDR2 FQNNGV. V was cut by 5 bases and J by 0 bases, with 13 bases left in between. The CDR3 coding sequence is TGTGCCAGCAGCGTACTAACAGGGATGAACACTGAAGCTTTCTTT. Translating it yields CASSVLTGMNTEAFF. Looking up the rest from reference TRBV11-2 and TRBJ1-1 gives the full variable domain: EAGVAQSPRYKIIEKRQSVAFWCNPISGHATLYWYQQILGQGPKLLIQFQNNGVVDDSQLPKDRFSAERLKGVDSTLKIQPAKLEDSAVYLCASSVLTGMNTEAFFGQGTRLTVV.

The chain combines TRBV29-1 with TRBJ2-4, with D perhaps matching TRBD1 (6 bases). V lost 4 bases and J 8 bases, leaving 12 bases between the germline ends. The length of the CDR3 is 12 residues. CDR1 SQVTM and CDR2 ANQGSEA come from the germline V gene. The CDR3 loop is CSVAPGADIQYF. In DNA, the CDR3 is TGCAGCGTTGCCCCAGGGGCAGACATTCAGTACTTC.

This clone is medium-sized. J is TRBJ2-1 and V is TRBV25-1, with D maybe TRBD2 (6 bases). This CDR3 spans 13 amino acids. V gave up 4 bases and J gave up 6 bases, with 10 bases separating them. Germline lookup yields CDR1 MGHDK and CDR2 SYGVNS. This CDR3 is CASSVGLSNEQFF. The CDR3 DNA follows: TGTGCCAGCAGTGTGGGACTTTCCAATGAGCAGTTCTTC.

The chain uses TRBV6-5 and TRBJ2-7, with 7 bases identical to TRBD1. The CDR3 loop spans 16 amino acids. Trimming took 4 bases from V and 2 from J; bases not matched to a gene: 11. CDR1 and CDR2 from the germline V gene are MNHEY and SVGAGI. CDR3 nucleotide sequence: TGTGCCAGCAGTTTCTCTATTCGACAGGGAGCCTACGAGCAGTACTTC. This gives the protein CASSFSIRQGAYEQYF.

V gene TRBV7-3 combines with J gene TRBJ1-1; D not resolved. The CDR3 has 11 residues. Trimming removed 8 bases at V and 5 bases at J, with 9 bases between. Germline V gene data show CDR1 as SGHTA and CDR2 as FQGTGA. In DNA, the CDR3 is TGTGCCAGCGCCTTCAAGACTGAAGCTTTCTTT. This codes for CASAFKTEAFF. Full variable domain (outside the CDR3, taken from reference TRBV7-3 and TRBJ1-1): GAGVSQTPSNKVTEKGKYVELRCDPISGHTALYWYRQSLGQGPEFLIYFQGTGAADDSGLPNDRFFAVRPEGSVSTLKIQRTERGDSAVYLCASAFKTEAFFGQGTRLTVV.

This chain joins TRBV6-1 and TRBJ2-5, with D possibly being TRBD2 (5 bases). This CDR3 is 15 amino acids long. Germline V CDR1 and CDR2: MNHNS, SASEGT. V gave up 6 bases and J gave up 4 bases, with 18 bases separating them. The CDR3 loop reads CASSRWVSAGETQYF. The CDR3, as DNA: TGTGCCAGCAGCCGGTGGGTTAGCGCGGGAGAGACCCAGTACTTC.

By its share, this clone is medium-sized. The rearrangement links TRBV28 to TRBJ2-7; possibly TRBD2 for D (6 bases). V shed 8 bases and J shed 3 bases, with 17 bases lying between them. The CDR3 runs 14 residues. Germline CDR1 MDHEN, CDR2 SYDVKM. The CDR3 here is CASALGTVDYEQYF. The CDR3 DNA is TGTGCCAGCGCGCTCGGGACTGTCGACTACGAGCAGTACTTC. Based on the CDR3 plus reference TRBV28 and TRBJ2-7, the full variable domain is DVKVTQSSRYLVKRTGEKVFLECVQDMDHENMFWYRQDPGLGLRLIYFSYDVKMKEKGDIPEGYSVSREKKERFSLILESASTNQTSMYLCASALGTVDYEQYFGPGTRLTVT.

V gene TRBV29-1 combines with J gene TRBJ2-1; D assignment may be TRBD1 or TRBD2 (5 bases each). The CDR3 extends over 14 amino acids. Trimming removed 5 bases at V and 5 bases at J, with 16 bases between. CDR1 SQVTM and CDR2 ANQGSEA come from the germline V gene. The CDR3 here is CSVIRDGTNNEQFF. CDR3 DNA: TGCAGCGTTATAAGGGACGGGACCAACAATGAGCAGTTCTTC.

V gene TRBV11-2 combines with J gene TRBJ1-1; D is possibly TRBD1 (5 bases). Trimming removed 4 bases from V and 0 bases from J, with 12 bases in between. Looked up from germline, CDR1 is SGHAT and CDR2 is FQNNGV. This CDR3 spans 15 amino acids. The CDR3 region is CASSSFGGLNTEAFF. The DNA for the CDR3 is TGTGCCAGCAGCTCTTTCGGGGGATTGAACACTGAAGCTTTCTTT.

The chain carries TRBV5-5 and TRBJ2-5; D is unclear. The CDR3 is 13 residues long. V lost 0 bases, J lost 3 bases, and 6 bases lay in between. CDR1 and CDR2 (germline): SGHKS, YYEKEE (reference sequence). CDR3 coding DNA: TGTGCCAGCAGCTTGGACAGAAAAGAGACCCAGTACTTC. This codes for CASSLDRKETQYF. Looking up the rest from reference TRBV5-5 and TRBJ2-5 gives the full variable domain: DAGVTQSPTHLIKTRGQQVTLRCSPISGHKSVSWYQQVLGQGPQFIFQYYEKEERGRGNFPDRFSARQFPNYSSELNVNALLLGDSALYLCASSLDRKETQYFGPGTRLLVL.

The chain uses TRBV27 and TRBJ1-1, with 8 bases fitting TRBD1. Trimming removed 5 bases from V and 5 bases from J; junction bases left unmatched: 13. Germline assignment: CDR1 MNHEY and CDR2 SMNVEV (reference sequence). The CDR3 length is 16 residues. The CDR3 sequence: CASSTAGGAWRTEAFF. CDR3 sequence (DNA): TGTGCCAGCAGTACGGCAGGGGGCGCATGGAGGACTGAAGCTTTCTTT.

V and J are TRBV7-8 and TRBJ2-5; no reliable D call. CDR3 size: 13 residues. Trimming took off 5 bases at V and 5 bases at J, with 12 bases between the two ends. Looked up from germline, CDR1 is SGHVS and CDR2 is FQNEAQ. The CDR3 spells CASSRTIGETQYF. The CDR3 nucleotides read TGTGCCAGCAGCCGAACCATCGGGGAGACCCAGTACTTC.

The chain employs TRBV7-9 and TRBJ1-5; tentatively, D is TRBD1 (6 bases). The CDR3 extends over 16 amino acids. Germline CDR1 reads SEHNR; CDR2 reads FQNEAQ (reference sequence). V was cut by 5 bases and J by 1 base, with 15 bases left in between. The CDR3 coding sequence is TGTGCCAGCAGCGCATTCCCGACAGGAAGCAATCAGCCCCAGCATTTT. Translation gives CASSAFPTGSNQPQHF.

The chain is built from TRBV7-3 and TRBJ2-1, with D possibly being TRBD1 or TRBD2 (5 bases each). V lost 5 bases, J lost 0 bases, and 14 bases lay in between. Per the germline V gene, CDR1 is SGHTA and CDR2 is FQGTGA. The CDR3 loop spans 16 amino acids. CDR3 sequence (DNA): TGTGCCAGCAGCCCAAAGAGGGGTGGCTCCTACAATGAGCAGTTCTTC. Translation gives CASSPKRGGSYNEQFF. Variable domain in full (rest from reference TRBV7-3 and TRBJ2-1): GAGVSQTPSNKVTEKGKYVELRCDPISGHTALYWYRQSLGQGPEFLIYFQGTGAADDSGLPNDRFFAVRPEGSVSTLKIQRTERGDSAVYLCASSPKRGGSYNEQFFGPGTRLTVL.

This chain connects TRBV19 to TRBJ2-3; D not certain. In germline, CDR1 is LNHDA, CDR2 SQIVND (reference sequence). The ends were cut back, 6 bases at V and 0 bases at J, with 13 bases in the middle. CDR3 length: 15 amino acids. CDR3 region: CASRLGRISTDTQYF. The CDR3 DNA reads TGTGCCAGTAGGCTCGGACGAATTAGCACAGATACGCAGTATTTT.

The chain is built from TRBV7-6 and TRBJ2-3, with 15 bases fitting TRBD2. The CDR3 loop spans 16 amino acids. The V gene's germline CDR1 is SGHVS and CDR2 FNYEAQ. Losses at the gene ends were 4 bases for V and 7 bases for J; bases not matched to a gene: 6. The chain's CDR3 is CASSSGLAGGLHTQYF. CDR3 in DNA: TGTGCCAGCAGCTCGGGACTAGCGGGAGGATTGCATACGCAGTATTTT.

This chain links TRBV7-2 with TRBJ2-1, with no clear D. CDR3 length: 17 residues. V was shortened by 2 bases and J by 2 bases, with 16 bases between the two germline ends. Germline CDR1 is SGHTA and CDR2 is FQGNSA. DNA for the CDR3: TGTGCCAGCAGCTTAAGTCGGGCGACGTCTGCCTACAATGAGCAGTTCTTC. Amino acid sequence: CASSLSRATSAYNEQFF.

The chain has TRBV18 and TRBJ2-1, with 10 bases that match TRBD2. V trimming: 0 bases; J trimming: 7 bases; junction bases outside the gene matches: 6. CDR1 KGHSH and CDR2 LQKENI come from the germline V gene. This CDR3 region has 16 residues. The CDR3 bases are TGTGCCAGCTCACCACCTAGCGGGAGGATCGAGAATGAGCAGTTCTTC. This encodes CASSPPSGRIENEQFF.

The CDR3 spells CASSAGVSGGELFF. CDR3 nucleotides: TGTGCCAGCAGTGCAGGGGTTTCGGGCGGGGAGCTGTTTTTT. The chain combines TRBV28 with TRBJ2-2, with D perhaps matching TRBD1 (6 bases). CDR1 is MDHEN, CDR2 SYDVKM, per germline. V lost 5 bases and J 7 bases, leaving 14 bases between the germline ends. There are 14 residues in the CDR3.

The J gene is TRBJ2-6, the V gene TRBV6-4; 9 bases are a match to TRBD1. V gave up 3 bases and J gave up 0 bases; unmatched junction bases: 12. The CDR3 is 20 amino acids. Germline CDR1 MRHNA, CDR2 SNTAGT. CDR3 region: CASSEHPTGGGGSGANVLTF. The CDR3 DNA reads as TGTGCCAGCAGTGAACACCCTACAGGGGGCGGAGGCTCTGGGGCCAACGTCCTGACTTTC.

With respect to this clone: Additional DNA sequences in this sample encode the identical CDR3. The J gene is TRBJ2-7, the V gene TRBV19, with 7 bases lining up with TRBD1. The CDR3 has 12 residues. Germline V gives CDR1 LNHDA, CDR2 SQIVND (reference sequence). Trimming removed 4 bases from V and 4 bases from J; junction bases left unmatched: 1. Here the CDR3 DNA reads TGTGCCAGTAGTAGGGACAGTTACGAGCAGTACTTC. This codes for CASSRDSYEQYF. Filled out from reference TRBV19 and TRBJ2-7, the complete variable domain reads DGGITQSPKYLFRKEGQNVTLSCEQNLNHDAMYWYRQDPGQGLRLIYYSQIVNDFQKGDIAEGYSVSREKKESFPLTVTSAQKNPTAFYLCASSRDSYEQYFGPGTRLTVT.

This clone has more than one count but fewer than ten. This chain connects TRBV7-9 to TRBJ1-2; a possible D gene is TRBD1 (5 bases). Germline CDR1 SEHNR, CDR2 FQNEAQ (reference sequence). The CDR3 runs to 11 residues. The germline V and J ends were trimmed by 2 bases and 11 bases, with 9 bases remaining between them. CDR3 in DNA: TGTGCCAGCAGCTTATCGGGACGGTACACCTTC. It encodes CASSLSGRYTF.